Listed below are T cell receptor beta chains from one sample, sequenced in a study of T cells after yellow fever vaccination. A single record per CDR3 protein comes from TCRdb applying MiXCR to the 5' RACE reads. Among hundreds of thousands of distinct CDR3 sequences listed, 13% were seen once. The source was PBMCs, collected on the day of the yellow fever booster vaccination. The origin of the receptors is a man aged 25 to 45 who received the YFV17D yellow fever vaccine. Both conserved end residues are trimmed from each CDR3.

j_gene: TRBJ2-2; v_gene: TRBV9; CDR3aa: ASSTTQLAGANTGELF
j_gene: TRBJ1-1; v_gene: TRBV18; CDR3aa: ASSPPGGMATEAF
j_gene: TRBJ2-1; v_gene: TRBV6-1; CDR3aa: ASSDPGLAGGDEQF
j_gene: TRBJ2-1; v_gene: TRBV20-1; CDR3aa: SARPPPGTSGRPDYNEQF
j_gene: TRBJ2-7; v_gene: TRBV5-6; CDR3aa: ASSQGLARYEQY
j_gene: TRBJ2-7; v_gene: TRBV12-3/TRBV12-4; CDR3aa: ASSATVYEQY
j_gene: TRBJ2-7; v_gene: TRBV27; CDR3aa: ASSLHLTSGIYYEQY
j_gene: TRBJ2-1; v_gene: TRBV13; CDR3aa: ASSPRGRTINEQF
j_gene: TRBJ2-5; v_gene: TRBV9; CDR3aa: ASSRDRGETQY
j_gene: TRBJ2-7; v_gene: TRBV27; CDR3aa: ASSIQGGEQY